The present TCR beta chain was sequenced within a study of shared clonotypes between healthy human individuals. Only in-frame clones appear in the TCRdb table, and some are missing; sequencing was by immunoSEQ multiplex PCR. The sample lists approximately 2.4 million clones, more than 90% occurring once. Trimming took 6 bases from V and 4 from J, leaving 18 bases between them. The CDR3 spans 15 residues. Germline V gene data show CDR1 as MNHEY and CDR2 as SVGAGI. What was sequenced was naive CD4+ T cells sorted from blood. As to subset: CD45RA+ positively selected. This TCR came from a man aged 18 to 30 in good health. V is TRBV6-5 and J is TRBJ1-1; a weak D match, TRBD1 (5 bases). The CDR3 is CASSRGLGGGTEAFF. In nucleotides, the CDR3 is TGTGCCAGCAGCCGCGGACTTGGCGGGGGCACTGAAGCTTTCTTT.